This TCR beta chain comes out of a study of breast tumors, draining lymph nodes, adjacent tissues. This CDR3 contains 16 residues. Germline V gives CDR1 MGHDK, CDR2 SYGVNS. After removal of 4 bases from V and 3 bases from J, the junction contained 10 bases not matched to a gene. TCRdb re-called the multiplex PCR reads through MiXCR, storing one row per CDR3 protein. There are 200,000 to 300,000 distinct CDR3 sequences in the sample; over 30% occur only once, and 0.85% to 1.2% lies in the top ten. Axillary draining lymph nodes of breast cancer patients supplied the node samples. This TCR came from a female donor with breast cancer. Some clones in this sample may be carry-over from other donors' samples. The sample consisted of axillary lymph node tissue. The chain couples TRBV25-1 to TRBJ2-3; 7 bases agree with TRBD2. The CDR3 reads CASSARRAGGTDTQYF. DNA for the CDR3: TGTGCCAGCAGTGCTAGACGGGCCGGGGGGACAGATACGCAGTATTTT.